Following are 21 T cell receptor beta chains from one sample sequenced in a study of control samples from healthy donors and cancer patients. Clones were read by immunoSEQ multiplex PCR, and TCRdb kept only the in-frame ones, dropping some. The data show 150,000 to 200,000 clones, with 96% seen just once and under 1.2% held by the top ten. The sample consisted of blood. All receptors come from a woman in her thirties in good health.

Only one count was recorded for this clone. This sequence joins TRBV5-1 and TRBJ1-2; TRBD1 is a possible D gene (5 bases). The germline V gene encodes CDR1 SGHRS and CDR2 YFSETQ. The CDR3 contains 17 residues. Trimming pared 1 base from V and 7 bases from J, leaving 23 bases between. The CDR3 loop reads CASSLRIAGLLSSGYTF. In DNA form, the CDR3 reads TGCGCCAGCAGCTTGAGGATTGCGGGACTACTAAGTAGTGGCTACACCTTC.

The rearrangement uses TRBV27 and TRBJ2-1; D is unclear. The CDR3 has 15 residues. Trimming pared 4 bases from V and 1 base from J, leaving 11 bases between. Germline assignment: CDR1 MNHEY and CDR2 SMNVEV (reference sequence). In DNA, the CDR3 is TGTGCCAGCAGTTCGAAGTCAATTTCCTACAATGAGCAGTTCTTC. Translation: CASSSKSISYNEQFF.

This clone was recorded once. This chain uses TRBV6-6 with TRBJ2-5, with D perhaps given as TRBD1 or TRBD2 (5 bases each). Germline V lookup: CDR1 MNHNY, CDR2 SVGAGI (reference sequence). V gave up 5 bases and J gave up 0 bases, with 10 bases separating them. The CDR3 length is 14 residues. The CDR3 DNA is TGTGCCAGCAGTCCCCGAGGGGACCAAGAGACCCAGTACTTC. Translation: CASSPRGDQETQYF.

This chain uses TRBV28 with TRBJ1-2, with D maybe TRBD1 (6 bases). Germline lookup yields CDR1 MDHEN and CDR2 SYDVKM. V lost 6 bases and J 4 bases, leaving 18 bases between the germline ends. The CDR3 is 15 residues long. The CDR3 here is CASSSLEGGFYGYTF. The CDR3 nucleotides are TGTGCCAGCAGCTCCCTTGAGGGGGGCTTCTATGGCTACACCTTC.

The chain joins TRBV28 to TRBJ1-5, with D perhaps matching TRBD1 (6 bases). The V end lost 6 bases, the J end lost 1 base, and 16 bases lay between the germline ends. This CDR3 comprises 16 residues. CDR1 is MDHEN and CDR2 is SYDVKM in the germline V gene. Here the CDR3 reads CASSRSTGKSNQPQHF. The CDR3 DNA reads as TGTGCCAGCAGCCGATCTACAGGGAAGAGCAATCAGCCCCAGCATTTT.

The rearrangement uses TRBV13 and TRBJ2-7, with 8 bases identical to TRBD1. J gave up 2 bases and V 5 bases, and 11 bases lay outside the gene matches. From germline, CDR1 is PRHDT and CDR2 FYEKMQ (reference sequence). This CDR3 has 16 amino acids. The chain's CDR3 is CASSLRTGLGTYEQYF. CDR3 coding DNA: TGTGCCAGCAGCCTTCGGACAGGGCTGGGGACCTACGAGCAGTACTTC.

The rearrangement joins TRBV2 to TRBJ2-5; possibly TRBD2 for D (6 bases). CDR1 is SNHLY and CDR2 is FYNNEI in the germline V gene. The CDR3 is 14 residues long. V was cut by 8 bases and J by 4 bases, with 17 bases left in between. CDR3 loop: CASGEDFGRETQYF. The DNA of the CDR3 is TGTGCCAGCGGGGAGGACTTTGGACGAGAGACCCAGTACTTC.

The rearrangement links TRBV19 to TRBJ2-7; D tentatively reads TRBD1 or TRBD2 (5 bases each). The CDR3 loop spans 15 amino acids. CDR1 LNHDA and CDR2 SQIVND come from the germline V gene (reference sequence). V shed 1 base and J shed 0 bases, with 10 bases lying between them. DNA of the CDR3: TGTGCCAGTAGTATAGCGGGGCTCAGCTCCTACGAGCAGTACTTC. Amino acid sequence: CASSIAGLSSYEQYF.

The rearrangement links TRBV5-1 to TRBJ2-7; 7 bases are a match to TRBD2. Germline V gene sequence: CDR1 SGHRS, CDR2 YFSETQ. J gave up 1 base and V 7 bases, and 5 bases lay outside the gene matches. CDR3 size: 13 residues. The CDR3 sequence is CASGREPSYEQYF. The CDR3, as DNA: TGCGCCAGCGGGCGGGAGCCTTCCTACGAGCAGTACTTC.

The sample holds one count of this clone. This chain uses TRBV25-1 with TRBJ2-2; unclear D gene. Trimming left V 6 bases short and J 7 bases short, with 6 bases between. The CDR3 covers 11 residues. Germline CDR1 and CDR2: MGHDK and SYGVNS. CDR3 in amino acids: CASSTLGELFF. DNA for the CDR3: TGTGCCAGCAGCACCCTCGGGGAGCTGTTTTTT.

This chain joins TRBV7-3 and TRBJ1-1; D is uncertain. The CDR3 has 15 amino acids. Germline CDR1 SGHTA, CDR2 FQGTGA. The germline V and J ends were trimmed by 2 bases and 0 bases, with 10 bases remaining between them. CDR3 region: CASSLFGVLNTEAFF. CDR3 nucleotide sequence: TGTGCCAGCAGCTTATTTGGGGTCCTGAACACTGAAGCTTTCTTT.

This chain links TRBV5-6 with TRBJ1-2; D remains unclear. V was trimmed by 4 bases and J by 2 bases, leaving 12 bases between them. This CDR3 contains 14 residues. CDR1 SGHDT and CDR2 YYEEEE come from the germline V gene. The CDR3 DNA follows: TGTGCCAGCAGCCCGGAGGGAGGGAACTATGGCTACACCTTC. Encoded protein: CASSPEGGNYGYTF.

The rearrangement uses TRBV2 and TRBJ2-5, with 7 positions matching TRBD2. V shed 1 base, J shed 2 bases, and the junction held 4 bases outside the gene matches. CDR1 is SNHLY, CDR2 FYNNEI, per germline. This CDR3 is 15 amino acids long. Here the CDR3 DNA reads TGTGCCAGCAGTGAAGGGTCTAGCGGACAAGAGACCCAGTACTTC. Protein: CASSEGSSGQETQYF.

The chain joins TRBV4-2 to TRBJ1-3; 8 positions match TRBD1. Germline V gives CDR1 LGHNA, CDR2 YNFKEQ. The CDR3 covers 18 residues. Trimming removed 0 bases from V and 0 bases from J; junction bases left unmatched: 7. For the CDR3, the DNA is TGTGCCAGCAGCCAAGATACGGGACAGGCTAGCTCTGGAAACACCATATATTTT. This codes for CASSQDTGQASSGNTIYF.

This sequence joins TRBV24-1 and TRBJ2-5; the D gene could be TRBD1 or TRBD2 (5 bases each). The CDR3 extends over 10 amino acids. Trimming took 10 bases from V and 14 from J, leaving 16 bases between them. CDR1 is KGHDR, CDR2 SFDVKD, per germline. CDR3 in amino acids: CATYRDVFYF. As DNA, the CDR3 is TGTGCCACGTACCGGGACGTCTTTTACTTC.

The rearrangement links TRBV5-6 to TRBJ2-2; no definite D call. The CDR3 runs to 16 residues. Per the germline V gene, CDR1 is SGHDT and CDR2 is YYEEEE. Trimming stripped 6 bases from V and 0 bases from J, with 15 bases between. As DNA, the CDR3 is TGTGCCAGCACCTACTTGGGGTTCCCGAACACCGGGGAGCTGTTTTTT. It codes for CASTYLGFPNTGELFF.

V is TRBV28 and J is TRBJ2-5; no definite D call. Trimming left V 5 bases short and J 3 bases short, with 10 bases between. This CDR3 has 13 residues. Per germline, CDR1 MDHEN and CDR2 SYDVKM. The CDR3: CASSPADEETQYF. The CDR3 DNA sequence: TGTGCCAGCAGTCCCGCGGATGAAGAGACCCAGTACTTC.

This chain links TRBV11-2 with TRBJ2-7, with TRBD1 as a possible D gene (6 bases). Per germline, CDR1 SGHAT and CDR2 FQNNGV. V shed 5 bases and J shed 4 bases, with 21 bases lying between them. CDR3 length: 16 residues. The CDR3, as DNA: TGTGCCAGCAGCCTCTCTCCCTTACAGGGAAGGTACGAGCAGTACTTC. It encodes CASSLSPLQGRYEQYF.

The CDR3 is CASSLGSGGGGDTQYF. The CDR3 DNA follows: TGTGCCAGCAGCTTAGGAAGCGGAGGGGGAGGAGATACGCAGTATTTT. The chain joins TRBV7-6 to TRBJ2-3, with D tentatively TRBD1 or TRBD2 (6 bases each). V was clipped by 1 base and J by 5 bases, with 16 bases between them. The CDR3 covers 16 residues. The germline CDR1 and CDR2 sequences are SGHVS and FNYEAQ.

The chain employs TRBV24-1 and TRBJ2-3; the match to TRBD2 covers 16 bases. The germline V gene has CDR1 KGHDR and CDR2 SFDVKD. Trimming cost V 2 bases and J 7 bases; bases outside gene matches: 14. This CDR3 is built from 20 residues. The CDR3 DNA is TGTGCCACCAGTGATTCTACCACCGGGACTAGCGGGGGGGCCTTATATACGCAGTATTTT. It translates to CATSDSTTGTSGGALYTQYF.

Here the CDR3 reads CASSAGTGTGNTIYF. Written as DNA, the CDR3 is TGTGCCAGCAGCGCTGGGACAGGGACTGGAAACACCATATATTTT. This chain connects TRBV7-9 to TRBJ1-3, with 9 nucleotides matching TRBD1. This CDR3 has 15 amino acids. With 5 bases clipped from V and 2 bases from J, the junction kept 4 bases outside the gene matches. Germline V gene sequence: CDR1 SEHNR, CDR2 FQNEAQ (reference sequence).